Following are 3 T cell receptor beta chains from one sample sequenced in a study of blood T cell repertoires in COVID-19. Only in-frame clones appear in the TCRdb table, and some are missing; sequencing was by immunoSEQ multiplex PCR. The sample lists some 250,000 clones; almost 85% were seen once. The sample taken for sequencing was PBMCs or T cells enriched from blood (not recorded which). These receptors all stem from a man in his forties who had recovered from COVID-19.

This clone was recorded at least ten times. The rearrangement links TRBV7-2 to TRBJ1-3, with a possible D match to TRBD1 (5 bases). The CDR3 contains 16 residues. V was clipped by 1 base and J by 6 bases, with 16 bases between them. Germline CDR1 SGHTA, CDR2 FQGNSA. CDR3: CASSLGPGPGANTIYF. The CDR3 DNA reads TGTGCCAGCAGCTTAGGGCCGGGACCGGGAGCAAACACCATATATTTT.

The V call is TRBV19, the J call TRBJ1-1; the D is unclear. The CDR3 consists of 10 residues. Germline lookup yields CDR1 LNHDA and CDR2 SQIVND (reference sequence). The V end was cut by 6 bases, the J end by 5 bases, with 4 bases between. CDR3 in amino acids: CASSATEAFF. The DNA of the CDR3 is TGTGCCAGTAGCGCGACTGAAGCTTTCTTT.

The chain couples TRBV19 to TRBJ2-1, with TRBD2 matching over 8 bases. Germline lookup yields CDR1 LNHDA and CDR2 SQIVND (reference sequence). With 8 bases clipped from V and 9 bases from J, the junction kept 15 bases outside the gene matches. This CDR3 region has 15 residues. Here the CDR3 reads CASHPTGGRASEQFF. DNA of the CDR3: TGTGCCAGTCACCCAACGGGGGGGAGGGCCAGTGAGCAGTTCTTC.